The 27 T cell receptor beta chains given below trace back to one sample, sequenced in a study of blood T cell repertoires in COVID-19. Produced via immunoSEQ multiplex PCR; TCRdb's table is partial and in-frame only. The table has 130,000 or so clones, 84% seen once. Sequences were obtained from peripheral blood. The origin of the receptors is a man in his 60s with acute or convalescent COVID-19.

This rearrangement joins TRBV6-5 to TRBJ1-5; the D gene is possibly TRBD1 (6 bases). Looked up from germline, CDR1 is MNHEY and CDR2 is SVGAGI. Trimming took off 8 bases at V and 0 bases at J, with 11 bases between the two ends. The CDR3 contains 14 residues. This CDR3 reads CASLTGLSNQPQHF. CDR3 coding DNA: TGTGCCAGCCTGACAGGTCTTAGCAATCAGCCCCAGCATTTT.

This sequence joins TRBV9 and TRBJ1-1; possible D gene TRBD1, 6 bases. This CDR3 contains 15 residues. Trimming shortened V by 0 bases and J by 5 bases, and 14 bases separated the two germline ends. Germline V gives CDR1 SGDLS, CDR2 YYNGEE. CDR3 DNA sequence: TGTGCCAGCAGCGTAGCTCTAGGGGGAAGGACTGAAGCTTTCTTT. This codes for CASSVALGGRTEAFF.

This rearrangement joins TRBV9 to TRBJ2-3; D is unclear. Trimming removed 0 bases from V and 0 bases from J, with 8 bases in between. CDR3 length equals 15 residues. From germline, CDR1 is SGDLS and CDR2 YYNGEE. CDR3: CASSVGQTSTDTQYF. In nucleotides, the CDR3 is TGTGCCAGCAGCGTAGGACAAACTAGCACAGATACGCAGTATTTT.

The CDR3 coding sequence is TGTGCCAGCAGCTTAGACCTCACAGCGAACACTGAAGCTTTCTTT. Translated: CASSLDLTANTEAFF. The V gene is TRBV11-2, the J gene TRBJ1-1; D is unresolved. The CDR3 length is 15 residues. Trimming removed 0 bases from V and 1 base from J, with 9 bases in between. CDR1 and CDR2 (germline): SGHAT, FQNNGV.

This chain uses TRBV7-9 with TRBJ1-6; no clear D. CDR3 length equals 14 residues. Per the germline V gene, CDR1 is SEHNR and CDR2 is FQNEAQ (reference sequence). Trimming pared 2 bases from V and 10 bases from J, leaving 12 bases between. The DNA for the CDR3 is TGTGCCAGCAGCTTATTGAATTCCCGGTCACCCCTCCACTTT. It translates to CASSLLNSRSPLHF.

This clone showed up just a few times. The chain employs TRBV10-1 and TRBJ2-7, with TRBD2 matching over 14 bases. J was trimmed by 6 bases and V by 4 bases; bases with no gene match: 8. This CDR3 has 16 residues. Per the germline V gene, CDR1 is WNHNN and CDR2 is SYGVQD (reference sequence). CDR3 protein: CASSAGLAGEGFEQYF. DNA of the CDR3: TGCGCCAGCAGTGCGGGACTAGCGGGAGAGGGGTTCGAGCAGTACTTC.

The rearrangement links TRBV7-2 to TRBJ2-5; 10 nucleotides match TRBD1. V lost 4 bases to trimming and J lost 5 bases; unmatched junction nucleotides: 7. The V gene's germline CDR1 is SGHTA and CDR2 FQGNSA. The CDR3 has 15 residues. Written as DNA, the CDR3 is TGTGCCAGCAGCTGGACAGGGGGGCTCATTGAGACCCAGTACTTC. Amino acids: CASSWTGGLIETQYF.

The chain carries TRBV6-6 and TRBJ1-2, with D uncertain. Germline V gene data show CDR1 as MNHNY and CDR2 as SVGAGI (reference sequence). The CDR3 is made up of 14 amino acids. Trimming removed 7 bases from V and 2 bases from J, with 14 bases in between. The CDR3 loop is CASNLRAANYGYTF. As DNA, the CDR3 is TGTGCCAGCAATCTAAGAGCCGCAAACTATGGCTACACCTTC.

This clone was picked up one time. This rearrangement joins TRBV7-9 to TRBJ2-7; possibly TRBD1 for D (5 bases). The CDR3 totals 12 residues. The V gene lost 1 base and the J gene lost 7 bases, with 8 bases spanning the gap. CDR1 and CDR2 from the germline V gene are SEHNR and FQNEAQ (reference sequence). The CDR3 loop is CASSLGPGEQYF. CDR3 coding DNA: TGTGCCAGCAGCTTAGGACCAGGGGAGCAGTACTTC.

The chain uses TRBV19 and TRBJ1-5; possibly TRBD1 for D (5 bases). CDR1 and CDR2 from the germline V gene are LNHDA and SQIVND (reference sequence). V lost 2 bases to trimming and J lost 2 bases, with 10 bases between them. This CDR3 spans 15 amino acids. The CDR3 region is CASSISGGGNQPQHF. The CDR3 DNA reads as TGTGCCAGTAGTATATCGGGGGGAGGCAATCAGCCCCAGCATTTT. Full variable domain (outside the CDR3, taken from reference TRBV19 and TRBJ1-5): DGGITQSPKYLFRKEGQNVTLSCEQNLNHDAMYWYRQDPGQGLRLIYYSQIVNDFQKGDIAEGYSVSREKKESFPLTVTSAQKNPTAFYLCASSISGGGNQPQHFGDGTRLSIL.

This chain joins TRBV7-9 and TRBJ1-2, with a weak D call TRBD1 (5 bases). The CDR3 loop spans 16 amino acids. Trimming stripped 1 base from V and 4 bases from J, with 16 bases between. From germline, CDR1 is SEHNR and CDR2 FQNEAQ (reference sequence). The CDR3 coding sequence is TGTGCCAGCAGCTTAGGCCGGGGGGAGAGAGCCTATGGCTACACCTTC. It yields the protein CASSLGRGERAYGYTF.

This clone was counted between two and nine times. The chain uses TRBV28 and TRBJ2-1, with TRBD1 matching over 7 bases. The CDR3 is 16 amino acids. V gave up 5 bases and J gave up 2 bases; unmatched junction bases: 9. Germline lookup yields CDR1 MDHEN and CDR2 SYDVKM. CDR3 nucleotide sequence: TGTGCCAGCAGTCTCTCGGGACAGCGAACCTACAATGAGCAGTTCTTC. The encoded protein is CASSLSGQRTYNEQFF.

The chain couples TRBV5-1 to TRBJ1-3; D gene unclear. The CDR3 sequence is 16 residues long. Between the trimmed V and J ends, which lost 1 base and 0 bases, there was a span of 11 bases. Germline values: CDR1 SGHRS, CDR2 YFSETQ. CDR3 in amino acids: CASSLSDSSSGNTIYF. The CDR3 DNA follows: TGCGCCAGCAGCTTGTCCGATTCGAGCTCTGGAAACACCATATATTTT.

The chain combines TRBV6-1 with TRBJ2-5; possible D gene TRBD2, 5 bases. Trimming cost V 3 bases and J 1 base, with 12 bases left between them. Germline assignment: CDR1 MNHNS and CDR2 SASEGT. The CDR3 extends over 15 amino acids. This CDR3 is CASSEIRGIQETQYF. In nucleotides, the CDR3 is TGTGCCAGCAGTGAGATAAGAGGGATCCAAGAGACCCAGTACTTC.

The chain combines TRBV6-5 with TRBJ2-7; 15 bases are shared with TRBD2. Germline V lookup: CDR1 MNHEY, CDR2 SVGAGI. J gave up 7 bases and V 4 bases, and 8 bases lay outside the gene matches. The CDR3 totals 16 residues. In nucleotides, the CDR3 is TGTGCCAGCAGTTCCGGACCGGGACTAGCGGGAGGAGAGCAGTACTTC. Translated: CASSSGPGLAGGEQYF.

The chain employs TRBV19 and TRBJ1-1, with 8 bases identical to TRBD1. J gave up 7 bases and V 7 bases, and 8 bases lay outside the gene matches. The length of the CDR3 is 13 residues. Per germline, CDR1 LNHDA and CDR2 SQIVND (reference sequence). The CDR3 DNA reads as TGTGCCAGTAAAATACAGGGGGTCGGTGAAGCTTTCTTT. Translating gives CASKIQGVGEAFF.

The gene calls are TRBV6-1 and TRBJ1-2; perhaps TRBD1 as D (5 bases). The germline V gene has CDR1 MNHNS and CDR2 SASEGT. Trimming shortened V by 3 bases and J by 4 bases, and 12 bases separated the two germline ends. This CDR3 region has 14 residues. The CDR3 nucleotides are TGTGCCAGCAGTGAGGAGACAGTTAGCTATGGCTACACCTTC. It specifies CASSEETVSYGYTF.

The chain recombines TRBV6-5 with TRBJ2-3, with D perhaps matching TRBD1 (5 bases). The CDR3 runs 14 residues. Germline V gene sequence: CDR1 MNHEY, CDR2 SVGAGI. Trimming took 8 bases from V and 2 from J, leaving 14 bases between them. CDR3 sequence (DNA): TGTGCCAGCCAAGACAGTCTCACCACAGATACGCAGTATTTT. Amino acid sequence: CASQDSLTTDTQYF.

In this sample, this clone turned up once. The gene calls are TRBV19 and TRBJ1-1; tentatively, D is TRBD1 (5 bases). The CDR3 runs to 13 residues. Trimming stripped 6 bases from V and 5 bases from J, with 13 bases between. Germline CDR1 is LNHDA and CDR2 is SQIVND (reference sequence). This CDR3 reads CASRNQGGTEAFF. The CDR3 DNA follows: TGTGCCAGTAGGAATCAGGGAGGAACTGAAGCTTTCTTT.

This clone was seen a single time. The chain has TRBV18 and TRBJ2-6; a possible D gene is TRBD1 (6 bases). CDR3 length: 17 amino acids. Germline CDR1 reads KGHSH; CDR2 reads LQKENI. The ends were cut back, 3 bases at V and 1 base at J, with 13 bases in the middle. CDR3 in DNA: TGTGCCAGCTCACCTCCGGGACACCTATCTGGGGCCAACGTCCTGACTTTC. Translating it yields CASSPPGHLSGANVLTF.

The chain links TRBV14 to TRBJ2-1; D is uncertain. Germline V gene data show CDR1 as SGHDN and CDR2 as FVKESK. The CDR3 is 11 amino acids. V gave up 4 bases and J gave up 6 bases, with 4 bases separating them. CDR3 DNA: TGTGCCAGCAGCCGTCTCAATGAGCAGTTCTTC. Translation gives CASSRLNEQFF.

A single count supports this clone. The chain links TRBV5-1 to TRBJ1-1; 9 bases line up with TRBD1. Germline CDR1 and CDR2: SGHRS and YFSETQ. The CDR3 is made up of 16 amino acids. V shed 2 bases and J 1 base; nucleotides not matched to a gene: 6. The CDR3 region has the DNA TGCGCCAGCAGCTTTCGGACAGGGGCCGGGAACACTGAAGCTTTCTTT. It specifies CASSFRTGAGNTEAFF. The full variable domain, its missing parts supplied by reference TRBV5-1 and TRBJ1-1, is KAGVTQTPRYLIKTRGQQVTLSCSPISGHRSVSWYQQTPGQGLQFLFEYFSETQRNKGNFPGRFSGRQFSNSRSEMNVSTLELGDSALYLCASSFRTGAGNTEAFFGQGTRLTVV.

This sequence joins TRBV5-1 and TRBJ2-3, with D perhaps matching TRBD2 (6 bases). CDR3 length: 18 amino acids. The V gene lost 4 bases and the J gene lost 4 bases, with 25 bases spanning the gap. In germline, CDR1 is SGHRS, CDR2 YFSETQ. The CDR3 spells CASSTGEFRGTPADTQYF. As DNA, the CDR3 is TGCGCCAGCAGCACGGGGGAGTTTCGGGGAACGCCGGCAGATACGCAGTATTTT.

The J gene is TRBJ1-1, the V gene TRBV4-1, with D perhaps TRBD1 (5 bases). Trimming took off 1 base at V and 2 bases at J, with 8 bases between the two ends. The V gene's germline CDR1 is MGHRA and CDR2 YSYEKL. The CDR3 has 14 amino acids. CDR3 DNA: TGCGCCAGCAGCCAAGTACAGGATAACACTGAAGCTTTCTTT. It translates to CASSQVQDNTEAFF.

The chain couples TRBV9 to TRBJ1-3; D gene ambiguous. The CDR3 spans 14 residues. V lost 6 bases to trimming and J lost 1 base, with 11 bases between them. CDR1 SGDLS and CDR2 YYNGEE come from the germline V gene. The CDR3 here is CASTSGFSGNTIYF. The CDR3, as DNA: TGTGCCAGCACCTCAGGTTTTTCTGGAAACACCATATATTTT.

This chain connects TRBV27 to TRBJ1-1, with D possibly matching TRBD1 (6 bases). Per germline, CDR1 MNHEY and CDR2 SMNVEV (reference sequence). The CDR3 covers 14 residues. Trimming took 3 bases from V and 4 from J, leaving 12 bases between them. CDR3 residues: CASSFGGLGTEAFF. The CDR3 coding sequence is TGTGCCAGCAGTTTCGGGGGGCTGGGCACTGAAGCTTTCTTT.

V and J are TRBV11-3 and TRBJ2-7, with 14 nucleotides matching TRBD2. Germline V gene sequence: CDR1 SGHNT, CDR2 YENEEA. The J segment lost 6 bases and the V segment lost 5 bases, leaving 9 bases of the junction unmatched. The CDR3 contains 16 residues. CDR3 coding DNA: TGTGCCAGCAGCCCGGGACTAGCGGGAGAAACCCTCGAGCAGTACTTC. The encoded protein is CASSPGLAGETLEQYF.